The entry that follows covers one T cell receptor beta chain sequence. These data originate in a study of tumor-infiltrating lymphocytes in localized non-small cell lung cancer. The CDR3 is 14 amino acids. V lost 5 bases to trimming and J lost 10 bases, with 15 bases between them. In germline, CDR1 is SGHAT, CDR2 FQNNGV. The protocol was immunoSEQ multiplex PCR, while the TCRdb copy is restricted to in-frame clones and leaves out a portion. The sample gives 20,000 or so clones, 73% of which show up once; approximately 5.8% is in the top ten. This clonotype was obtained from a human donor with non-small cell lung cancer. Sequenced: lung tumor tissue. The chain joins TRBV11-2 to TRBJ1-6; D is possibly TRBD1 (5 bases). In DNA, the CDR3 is TGTGCCAGCAGCCAAATCGATGGGGGATCACCCCTCCACTTT. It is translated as CASSQIDGGSPLHF.